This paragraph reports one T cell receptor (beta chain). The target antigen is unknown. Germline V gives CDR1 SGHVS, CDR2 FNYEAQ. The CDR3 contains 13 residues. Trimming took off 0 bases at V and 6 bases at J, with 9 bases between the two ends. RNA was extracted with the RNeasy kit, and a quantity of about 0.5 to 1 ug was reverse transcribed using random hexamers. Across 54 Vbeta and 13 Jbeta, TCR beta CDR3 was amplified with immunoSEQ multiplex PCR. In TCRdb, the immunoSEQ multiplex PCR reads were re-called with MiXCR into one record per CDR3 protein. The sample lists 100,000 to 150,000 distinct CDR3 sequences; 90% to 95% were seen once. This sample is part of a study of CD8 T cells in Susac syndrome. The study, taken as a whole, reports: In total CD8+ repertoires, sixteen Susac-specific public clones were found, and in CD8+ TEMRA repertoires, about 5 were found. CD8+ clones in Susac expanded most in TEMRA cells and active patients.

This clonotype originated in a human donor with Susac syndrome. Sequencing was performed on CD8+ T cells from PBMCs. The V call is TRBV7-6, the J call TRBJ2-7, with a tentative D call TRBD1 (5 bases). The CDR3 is CASSLAPQVEQYF. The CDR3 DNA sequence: TGTGCCAGCAGCTTAGCCCCACAGGTCGAGCAGTACTTC.